This TCR beta chain came from a study of cytomegalovirus exposure and HLA in healthy donors. Study-level points and caveats: About 87% or about 30% of the time was how often most TCR beta V segments were productive, according to an earlier analysis. A later analysis showed TCR association rates differing by HLA locus, peaking at DRB1 and lowest at HLA-C. Compared with the approximately 680-donor mean, an Asian-associated ancestry cluster reportedly had fewer N-insertions, according to a later analysis. Later work associated around 18,000 TCR beta sequences with HLA alleles at 0.05 false discovery rate.

This clone was seen just once. As yet, its antigen is unknown. 13 Jbeta primers and 60 Vbeta primers were used for the PCR. TCRdb keeps only in-frame clones here, not all; method: immunoSEQ multiplex PCR. Of under 200,000 clones in the sample, around 80% were seen once. Germline-derived CDR1 and CDR2 are LGHNA and YSLEER. This CDR3 has 15 residues. V was pared by 0 bases and J by 7 bases, with 6 bases of the junction left unmatched. The sequencing sample was made of PBMCs. The TCR originated in a woman under 40 in good health and CMV-seropositive. V gene TRBV4-3 combines with J gene TRBJ1-1, with 9 bases identical to TRBD1. The CDR3 loop is CASSQDLGQGFEAFF. CDR3 sequence (DNA): TGCGCCAGCAGCCAAGACCTGGGACAGGGTTTTGAAGCTTTCTTT.